This T cell receptor beta chain was captured by sequencing in a study of beta chain features in type 1 diabetes. Findings and caveats of the study: With patients and controls alike, PCR might favor shorter templates to an equal degree. VDJ junctions from patients with type 1 diabetes contained fewer insertions and more deletions.

Remarks on this clone: What it binds is unknown.

The entirety of the isolated RNA underwent reverse transcription, so expressed TCRB transcripts were sequenced. Samples of naive, central memory and regulatory T cells yielded a mean of around 3.7 million reads. Only in-frame clones appear in the TCRdb table, and some are missing; sequencing was by immunoSEQ multiplex PCR. The sample has about 360,000 clones; 10% to 15% are singletons. All sorted populations exceeded 95% purity. V was trimmed by 5 bases and J by 7 bases, leaving 21 bases between them. Per the germline V gene, CDR1 is MDHEN and CDR2 is SYDVKM. The CDR3 totals 16 residues. This rearrangement joins TRBV28 to TRBJ1-5; D is possibly TRBD1 (6 bases). The receptor's source is a man in his late teens or twenties in good health. The material sequenced was naive CD4+ T cells from blood. The CDR3 coding sequence is TGTGCCAGCAGTATCCCGACAGGCCCCGTATACCAGCCCCAGCATTTT. Its protein product is CASSIPTGPVYQPQHF.